This TCR beta chain was recovered during a study of beta chain features in type 1 diabetes. General study results and limits: When Type 1 diabetes patients were examined, their TCRB CDR3s proved moderately but significantly shorter in all four CD4+ subsets. Naive, central memory and regulatory TCRB repertoires appeared more similar among patients than healthy donors. Insertions at VDJ junctions were less frequent in type 1 diabetes patients. These patients also deleted more nucleotides at the same junctions.

The V segment lost 4 bases and the J segment 1 base; nucleotides outside the gene matches: 11. The CDR3 is made up of 17 amino acids. CDR1 and CDR2 from the germline V gene are LGHNA and YNFKEQ. This clone has a handful of counts. The antigen remains undetermined. The whole isolated RNA underwent reverse transcription, so sequencing captured expressed TCRB transcripts. Sequencing was performed with immunoSEQ multiplex PCR; in TCRdb, only in-frame clones are kept and a portion is missing. The data show hundreds of thousands of clones, over 11% seen once. Input material: naive CD4+ T cells from blood. The genes are TRBV4-2 and TRBJ2-7; 9 nucleotides align to TRBD1. The clonotype was recovered from a young man with type 1 diabetes. The CDR3 sequence: CASSLIVRDRVSYEQYF. The CDR3 nucleotides are TGTGCCAGCAGCCTCATCGTCCGGGACAGGGTGTCCTACGAGCAGTACTTC.